The 32 T cell receptor beta chains in this list originate from one sample, sequenced in a study of siplizumab effects on memory and regulatory T cells. Assay: immunoSEQ multiplex PCR; the TCRdb copy retains only in-frame clones and omits some. Of roughly 80,000 clones in the sample, about 91% are singletons; the top ten hold under 2%. The sample taken for sequencing was Tregs sorted from blood. Receptor source: a human donor in good health.

This chain connects TRBV5-1 to TRBJ1-6, with 11 nucleotides matching TRBD1. The CDR3 has 14 amino acids. V gave up 5 bases and J gave up 7 bases; unmatched junction bases: 2. CDR1 SGHRS and CDR2 YFSETQ come from the germline V gene. Here the CDR3 reads CASSGQGANSPLHF. The CDR3 DNA reads as TGCGCCAGCAGTGGACAGGGGGCGAATTCACCCCTCCACTTT.

V gene TRBV2 combines with J gene TRBJ1-1, with a tentative D call TRBD1 (5 bases). With 10 bases removed from V and 6 bases from J, the gap between germline ends came to 18 bases. The CDR3 is 13 amino acids. Germline CDR1 reads SNHLY; CDR2 reads FYNNEI. The CDR3 DNA reads TGTGCCACGCAACCGGGACCCAAGTCTGAAGCTTTCTTT. This translates into CATQPGPKSEAFF. The full variable domain, its missing parts supplied by reference TRBV2 and TRBJ1-1, is EPEVTQTPSHQVTQMGQEVILRCVPISNHLYFYWYRQILGQKVEFLVSFYNNEISEKSEIFDDQFSVERPDGSNFTLKIRSTKLEDSAMYFCATQPGPKSEAFFGQGTRLTVV.

This clone showed up just once. This sequence joins TRBV6-6 and TRBJ1-4, with D maybe TRBD1 (6 bases). V was shortened by 10 bases and J by 8 bases, with 17 bases between the two germline ends. Per germline, CDR1 MNHNY and CDR2 SVGAGI (reference sequence). The CDR3 is 13 amino acids. CDR3 sequence reads: CAISPQGPEKLFF. The CDR3 DNA is TGTGCCATCTCACCCCAGGGGCCCGAAAAACTGTTTTTT.

This clone was counted a few times. Other DNA sequences of this sample code for an identical CDR3. This chain joins TRBV4-1 and TRBJ1-6; no clear D gene. This CDR3 has 14 residues. Trimming cost V 4 bases and J 9 bases, with 13 bases left between them. The germline V gene encodes CDR1 MGHRA and CDR2 YSYEKL. Written as DNA, the CDR3 is TGCGCCAGCAGCCCAACACGTCTAGGTTCACCCCTCCACTTT. Its translation: CASSPTRLGSPLHF.

The V and J genes are TRBV5-4 and TRBJ2-5; no firm D call. The germline gives CDR1 SGHNT, CDR2 YYREEE (reference sequence). Trimming took 4 bases from V and 5 from J, leaving 6 bases between them. The CDR3 runs to 11 residues. Here the CDR3 reads CASSQSETQYF. In nucleotides, the CDR3 is TGTGCCAGCAGCCAAAGCGAGACCCAGTACTTC.

The chain is built from TRBV7-9 and TRBJ2-3; D not resolved. Germline loops: CDR1 SEHNR, CDR2 FQNEAQ (reference sequence). This CDR3 is 10 amino acids long. The V gene lost 10 bases and the J gene lost 3 bases, with 5 bases spanning the gap. The CDR3 DNA follows: TGTGCCACCACGACAGATACGCAGTATTTT. Amino acid sequence: CATTTDTQYF. The variable domain in full, completed from reference TRBV7-9 and TRBJ2-3, reads DTGVSQNPRHKITKRGQNVTFRCDPISEHNRLYWYRQTLGQGPEFLTYFQNEAQLEKSRLLSDRFSAERPKGSFSTLEIQRTEQGDSAMYLCATTTDTQYFGPGTRLTVL.

This rearrangement joins TRBV29-1 to TRBJ1-1; D might be TRBD1 (5 bases). The CDR3 runs to 16 residues. Trimming shortened V by 4 bases and J by 5 bases, and 23 bases separated the two germline ends. Germline assignment: CDR1 SQVTM and CDR2 ANQGSEA. The CDR3 bases are TGCAGCGTTGCACTATCGGGGGGGTTGGGTGAGACTGAAGCTTTCTTT. This translates into CSVALSGGLGETEAFF.

The chain is built from TRBV19 and TRBJ2-3; D is unresolved. The CDR3 sequence is 15 residues long. Trimming took off 0 bases at V and 6 bases at J, with 13 bases between the two ends. CDR1 and CDR2 from the germline V gene are LNHDA and SQIVND (reference sequence). DNA of the CDR3: TGTGCCAGTAGTATAGACAGGACCCAATCGGATACGCAGTATTTT. It translates to CASSIDRTQSDTQYF.

This chain joins TRBV5-5 and TRBJ1-1, with TRBD1 identical over 8 bases. Germline CDR1 SGHKS, CDR2 YYEKEE (reference sequence). V lost 4 bases to trimming and J lost 0 bases; unmatched junction nucleotides: 8. This CDR3 has 16 residues. CDR3: CASSPRQGTMNTEAFF. CDR3 nucleotides: TGTGCCAGCAGCCCACGACAGGGGACCATGAACACTGAAGCTTTCTTT.

The chain joins TRBV7-2 to TRBJ2-7; D unclear. The CDR3 length is 13 residues. Germline lookup yields CDR1 SGHTA and CDR2 FQGNSA. V was shortened by 7 bases and J by 6 bases, with 16 bases between the two germline ends. DNA for the CDR3: TGTGCCAGCACAGCCTACCTAGGCCTCGAGCAGTACTTC. Encoded protein: CASTAYLGLEQYF.

V and J are TRBV14 and TRBJ1-6, with D unresolved. There are 16 residues in the CDR3. Deletions cut 3 bases from V and 10 bases from J, with 19 bases between. In germline, CDR1 is SGHDN, CDR2 FVKESK. The CDR3 coding sequence is TGTGCCAGCAGCCAGAGAACCCCGAACGGGGTCTCACCCCTCCACTTT. Encoded protein: CASSQRTPNGVSPLHF.

The chain joins TRBV2 to TRBJ1-6, with TRBD1 as a possible D gene (5 bases). V gave up 6 bases and J gave up 8 bases, with 14 bases separating them. CDR3 length: 14 amino acids. The germline gives CDR1 SNHLY, CDR2 FYNNEI. DNA of the CDR3: TGTGCCAGCAGCCGTCAGGGTCGGTATTCACCCCTCCACTTT. Translation: CASSRQGRYSPLHF.

The V and J genes are TRBV6-6 and TRBJ2-3; D uncertain. This CDR3 is 15 amino acids long. The germline V gene has CDR1 MNHNY and CDR2 SVGAGI (reference sequence). V shed 5 bases and J shed 2 bases, with 14 bases lying between them. The CDR3 coding sequence is TGTGCCAGCAGTCATGACAACCGCCTCACAGATACGCAGTATTTT. This gives the protein CASSHDNRLTDTQYF.

The chain recombines TRBV19 with TRBJ1-2; D ambiguous. The V and J ends lost 3 bases and 4 bases respectively, with 12 bases between them. CDR3 size: 14 residues. Germline V gene data show CDR1 as LNHDA and CDR2 as SQIVND (reference sequence). Written as DNA, the CDR3 is TGTGCCAGTAGTATTAATGCGGGCGTCTATGGCTACACCTTC. It specifies CASSINAGVYGYTF.

The rearrangement uses TRBV19 and TRBJ2-7, with TRBD1 matching 8 bases. Trimming took 8 bases from V and 0 from J; bases not matched to a gene: 3. The CDR3 length is 13 residues. CDR1 and CDR2 (germline): LNHDA, SQIVND (reference sequence). CDR3 sequence (DNA): TGTGCCAGTGGACAGGGTAGCTCCTACGAGCAGTACTTC. As protein: CASGQGSSYEQYF.

This chain links TRBV6-5 with TRBJ2-1; 7 positions agree with TRBD2. J gave up 6 bases and V 6 bases, and 8 bases lay outside the gene matches. The CDR3 sequence is 14 residues long. Germline CDR1 and CDR2: MNHEY and SVGAGI. This CDR3 is CASRVPGGTNEQFF. For the CDR3, the DNA is TGTGCCAGCAGAGTTCCGGGGGGTACCAATGAGCAGTTCTTC.

CDR3 bases: TGTGCCAGCAAGTCGGGGGGATACACTGAAGCTTTCTTT. Protein product: CASKSGGYTEAFF. The rearrangement joins TRBV2 to TRBJ1-1; TRBD1 might be the D (5 bases). Germline V lookup: CDR1 SNHLY, CDR2 FYNNEI. The CDR3 covers 13 residues. V dropped 7 bases and J dropped 3 bases, with 12 bases sitting between them. The variable domain in full, completed from reference TRBV2 and TRBJ1-1, reads EPEVTQTPSHQVTQMGQEVILRCVPISNHLYFYWYRQILGQKVEFLVSFYNNEISEKSEIFDDQFSVERPDGSNFTLKIRSTKLEDSAMYFCASKSGGYTEAFFGQGTRLTVV.

V is TRBV12-5 and J is TRBJ2-1, with TRBD2 identical over 10 bases. Trimming took 5 bases from V and 9 from J; bases not matched to a gene: 13. Germline V gene data show CDR1 as LGHNT and CDR2 as FRNRAP. The length of the CDR3 is 16 residues. Here the CDR3 DNA reads TGTGCTAGTGGTCTCCCCAGAAGCGGGGGGGCGGGTGAGCAGTTCTTC. It codes for CASGLPRSGGAGEQFF.

The chain has TRBV12-5 and TRBJ2-7, with D possibly being TRBD1 or TRBD2 (5 bases each). There are 13 residues in the CDR3. Germline V lookup: CDR1 LGHNT, CDR2 FRNRAP. The V end lost 5 bases, the J end lost 4 bases, and 12 bases lay between the germline ends. The CDR3 DNA reads TGTGCTAGTGGTCGGGACGGATTGTACGAGCAGTACTTC. As protein: CASGRDGLYEQYF.

The CDR3 DNA is TGCGCCAGCAGCTCCCCGGGGGCGCTCTCCAATGAGCAGTTCTTC. It encodes CASSSPGALSNEQFF. The V gene is TRBV5-1, the J gene TRBJ2-1; tentatively, D is TRBD1 or TRBD2 (6 bases each). The CDR3 contains 15 residues. V was pared by 3 bases and J by 6 bases, with 16 bases between. The germline CDR1 and CDR2 sequences are SGHRS and YFSETQ.

This clone was counted between two and nine times. This rearrangement joins TRBV11-2 to TRBJ1-2; a possible D gene is TRBD1 (5 bases). The V gene lost 5 bases and the J gene lost 4 bases, with 5 bases spanning the gap. The CDR3 has 11 residues. Germline CDR1 SGHAT, CDR2 FQNNGV. This CDR3 reads CASSQGYGYTF. CDR3 bases: TGTGCCAGCAGCCAGGGCTATGGCTACACCTTC.

This clone was counted only a few times. This sequence joins TRBV28 and TRBJ2-5; no firm D call. Per germline, CDR1 MDHEN and CDR2 SYDVKM. V lost 6 bases and J lost 5, with 16 bases in between. This CDR3 is built from 14 residues. The CDR3: CASSLGGVMETQYF. The CDR3 bases are TGTGCCAGCAGCCTCGGTGGGGTTATGGAGACCCAGTACTTC.

V is TRBV28 and J is TRBJ1-2; 8 positions match TRBD1. This CDR3 is 15 amino acids long. V gave up 1 base and J gave up 5 bases; unmatched junction bases: 6. The germline gives CDR1 MDHEN, CDR2 SYDVKM. Written as DNA, the CDR3 is TGTGCCAGCAGTTTATCCACAGGGGGTAATTATGGCTACACCTTC. Protein sequence: CASSLSTGGNYGYTF.

J is TRBJ1-4 and V is TRBV9; possibly TRBD1 for D (6 bases). Trimming took off 1 base at V and 7 bases at J, with 14 bases between the two ends. Per the germline V gene, CDR1 is SGDLS and CDR2 is YYNGEE. The CDR3 is made up of 15 amino acids. The CDR3 reads CASSVTQGLSEKLFF. The CDR3 region has the DNA TGTGCCAGCAGCGTAACTCAGGGGTTAAGTGAAAAACTGTTTTTT.

The V call is TRBV18, the J call TRBJ2-1, with D perhaps TRBD1 (5 bases). The CDR3 contains 16 residues. Germline V gene lookup returns CDR1 KGHSH and CDR2 LQKENI. Trimming stripped 2 bases from V and 9 bases from J, with 20 bases between. The CDR3 region has the DNA TGTGCCAGCTCACCATCCCTTCAGGGTTTTTCGGCTGAGCAGTTCTTC. It is translated as CASSPSLQGFSAEQFF.

V usage is TRBV5-5 and J usage is TRBJ2-5; 10 bases align to TRBD1. Trimming removed 0 bases from V and 5 bases from J; junction bases left unmatched: 7. The germline CDR1 and CDR2 sequences are SGHKS and YYEKEE (reference sequence). This CDR3 region has 16 residues. CDR3 in DNA: TGTGCCAGCAGCTTGGGACAGGGGGCGGGAAGTGAGACCCAGTACTTC. Protein: CASSLGQGAGSETQYF.

This clone is a singleton in its sample. The J gene is TRBJ2-2, the V gene TRBV7-3, with a tentative D call TRBD1 (5 bases). Germline loops: CDR1 SGHTA, CDR2 FQGTGA. CDR3 length: 15 residues. The V end lost 2 bases, the J end lost 5 bases, and 12 bases lay between the germline ends. CDR3 in amino acids: CASSLAARGTGELFF. CDR3 DNA sequence: TGTGCCAGCAGCTTAGCGGCAAGGGGTACCGGGGAGCTGTTTTTT.

This chain joins TRBV28 and TRBJ1-6; 9 nucleotides match TRBD1. CDR3 length equals 14 residues. V lost 5 bases, J lost 13 bases, and 9 bases stayed unmatched. The germline CDR1 and CDR2 sequences are MDHEN and SYDVKM. The DNA of the CDR3 is TGTGCCAGCAGTCCCGGGACAGGGAGGGGGCCCCTCCACTTT. As protein: CASSPGTGRGPLHF.

This chain uses TRBV5-6 with TRBJ1-1; 7 positions match TRBD1. Germline V lookup: CDR1 SGHDT, CDR2 YYEEEE. The CDR3 has 12 amino acids. The J segment lost 11 bases and the V segment lost 0 bases, leaving 4 bases of the junction unmatched. The CDR3 loop reads CASSLATGVAFF. DNA of the CDR3: TGTGCCAGCAGCTTGGCCACAGGGGTGGCTTTCTTT.

This sequence joins TRBV2 and TRBJ2-4; D ambiguous. Germline CDR1 reads SNHLY; CDR2 reads FYNNEI. Trimming took off 7 bases at V and 7 bases at J, with 14 bases between the two ends. CDR3 length: 13 residues. The CDR3 protein is CASTRMVENIQYF. CDR3 nucleotides: TGTGCCAGCACCAGAATGGTGGAGAACATTCAGTACTTC.

A single count supports this clone. V gene TRBV27 combines with J gene TRBJ1-4; weak D call: TRBD1 (6 bases). CDR3 length: 13 amino acids. The germline V gene encodes CDR1 MNHEY and CDR2 SMNVEV (reference sequence). The V gene lost 9 bases and the J gene lost 5 bases, with 13 bases spanning the gap. The CDR3 spells CARLEGGNEKLFF. The DNA of the CDR3 is TGTGCCAGATTAGAAGGGGGGAATGAAAAACTGTTTTTT.

The rearrangement uses TRBV7-3 and TRBJ2-1; D is uncertain. The CDR3 extends over 16 amino acids. From germline, CDR1 is SGHTA and CDR2 FQGTGA. Trimming left V 2 bases short and J 2 bases short, with 13 bases between. The CDR3 nucleotides read TGTGCCAGCAGCTTATCGGGCCCAGCTACCTACAATGAGCAGTTCTTC. Translating it yields CASSLSGPATYNEQFF.